Each of the 21 T cell receptor beta chains below was sequenced from the same sample in a study of shared clonotypes between healthy human individuals. Profiling relied on immunoSEQ multiplex PCR, and the TCRdb table lists in-frame clones only, not all of them. There are approximately 400,000 clones in the sample; just over 95% occur only once, and approximately 0.32% lies in the top ten. The sequencing sample was made of memory CD8+ T cells sorted from blood. Noted subset: CD45RO+ cells pooled with CCR7-negative TemRA cells. The receptors here all came from a man aged 25-40 years in good health.

The chain employs TRBV28 and TRBJ1-5, with D perhaps matching TRBD1 (6 bases). Looked up from germline, CDR1 is MDHEN and CDR2 is SYDVKM. This CDR3 is 16 amino acids long. V was trimmed by 4 bases and J by 3 bases, leaving 16 bases between them. DNA for the CDR3: TGTGCCAGCAGTTCCGCCCCTACAGGGATCAATCAGCCCCAGCATTTT. The encoded protein is CASSSAPTGINQPQHF.

The chain combines TRBV14 with TRBJ2-2; D remains unclear. Trimming shortened V by 0 bases and J by 4 bases, and 21 bases separated the two germline ends. CDR3 length: 19 amino acids. Germline lookup yields CDR1 SGHDN and CDR2 FVKESK. CDR3 in amino acids: CASSQDNLAQPPFTGELFF. CDR3 sequence (DNA): TGTGCCAGCAGCCAAGATAATTTAGCACAGCCGCCCTTCACCGGGGAGCTGTTTTTT. The entire variable domain, with the rest obtained from reference TRBV14 and TRBJ2-2, is as follows: EAGVTQFPSHSVIEKGQTVTLRCDPISGHDNLYWYRRVMGKEIKFLLHFVKESKQDESGMPNNRFLAERTGGTYSTLKVQPAELEDSGVYFCASSQDNLAQPPFTGELFFGEGSRLTVL.

V gene TRBV6-1 combines with J gene TRBJ2-2; D tentatively fits TRBD1 or TRBD2 (5 bases each). Germline V CDR1 and CDR2: MNHNS, SASEGT. This CDR3 is 15 amino acids long. The V end lost 8 bases, the J end lost 6 bases, and 19 bases lay between the germline ends. The CDR3 spells CASAWGIKRSGELFF. The CDR3 DNA sequence: TGTGCCAGCGCCTGGGGGATCAAGCGGTCCGGGGAGCTGTTTTTT.

V is TRBV7-9 and J is TRBJ2-5; 9 nucleotides agree with TRBD2. Germline V gene sequence: CDR1 SEHNR, CDR2 FQNEAQ (reference sequence). The V segment lost 5 bases and the J segment 6 bases; nucleotides outside the gene matches: 4. The CDR3 is 13 amino acids. The CDR3 loop is CASSVSGSQTQYF. CDR3 in DNA: TGTGCCAGCAGCGTTAGCGGGAGCCAGACCCAGTACTTC.

The J gene is TRBJ2-7, the V gene TRBV6-1, with no clear D. Germline V gene data show CDR1 as MNHNS and CDR2 as SASEGT. Between the trimmed V and J ends, which lost 6 bases and 2 bases, there was a span of 8 bases. The CDR3 covers 12 residues. In nucleotides, the CDR3 is TGTGCCAGCAGGTCTTCGGCCTACGAGCAGTACTTC. It codes for CASRSSAYEQYF.

The chain couples TRBV6-1 to TRBJ2-7, with D uncertain. The germline V gene has CDR1 MNHNS and CDR2 SASEGT. The CDR3 is made up of 12 amino acids. Trimming cost V 5 bases and J 3 bases, with 8 bases left between them. CDR3 nucleotide sequence: TGTGCCAGCAGTCTTAGTGGCTACGAGCAGTACTTC. Its protein product is CASSLSGYEQYF.

CDR3 amino acids: CSASYNYGYTF. The CDR3 nucleotides are TGCAGTGCTAGTTATAACTATGGCTACACCTTC. The V gene is TRBV20-1, the J gene TRBJ1-2; D is ambiguous. Germline V gene sequence: CDR1 DFQATT, CDR2 SNEGSKA (reference sequence). V was clipped by 3 bases and J by 1 base, with 3 bases between them. This CDR3 comprises 11 residues.

The genes are TRBV2 and TRBJ1-2; 7 bases align to TRBD1. Germline CDR1 is SNHLY and CDR2 is FYNNEI. J was trimmed by 2 bases and V by 2 bases; bases with no gene match: 5. The length of the CDR3 is 15 residues. The CDR3 sequence: CASSEWGTENYGYTF. The CDR3 region has the DNA TGTGCCAGCAGTGAATGGGGGACAGAAAACTATGGCTACACCTTC.

CDR3 nucleotide sequence: TGTGCCAGCAGAGAGAGACTAGCGGGAGCGTACAATGAGCAGTTCTTC. Amino acids: CASRERLAGAYNEQFF. V is TRBV2 and J is TRBJ2-1; 12 nucleotides agree with TRBD2. J lost 4 bases, V lost 6 bases, and 7 bases had no gene match. The germline gives CDR1 SNHLY, CDR2 FYNNEI. The CDR3 covers 16 residues.

The CDR3, as DNA: TGCGCCAGCAGCCAAGATACCCGGGGGCTAGCCTACGAGCAGTACTTC. The encoded protein is CASSQDTRGLAYEQYF. The rearrangement links TRBV4-1 to TRBJ2-7; the D call may be TRBD1 or TRBD2 (6 bases each). The CDR3 is 16 amino acids. Per the germline V gene, CDR1 is MGHRA and CDR2 is YSYEKL. The V and J ends lost 0 bases and 2 bases respectively, with 14 bases between them.

Comment on this clone: The sample has other DNA sequences that encode this CDR3 too. CDR3 in amino acids: CASSRSGRGTDTQYF. The CDR3 nucleotides read TGTGCCAGCAGCCGTAGCGGGAGGGGCACAGATACGCAGTATTTT. The V call is TRBV2, the J call TRBJ2-3; 11 positions agree with TRBD2. Trimming cost V 6 bases and J 1 base; bases outside gene matches: 3. CDR3 length: 15 residues. Germline CDR1 is SNHLY and CDR2 is FYNNEI.

The genes are TRBV30 and TRBJ1-1; D unclear. V was shortened by 3 bases and J by 9 bases, with 11 bases between the two germline ends. The CDR3 loop spans 11 amino acids. The germline V gene encodes CDR1 GTSNPN and CDR2 SVGIG (reference sequence). CDR3 region: CAWRNIIQAFF. In nucleotides, the CDR3 is TGTGCCTGGAGGAATATAATACAAGCTTTCTTT. Drawing the rest from reference TRBV30 and TRBJ1-1, the complete variable domain is SQTIHQWPATLVQPVGSPLSLECTVEGTSNPNLYWYRQAAGRGLQLLFYSVGIGQISSEVPQNLSASRPQDRQFILSSKKLLLSDSGFYLCAWRNIIQAFFGQGTRLTVV.

This clone was observed a single time. The V gene is TRBV6-1, the J gene TRBJ1-4, with TRBD1 identical over 9 bases. The V gene's germline CDR1 is MNHNS and CDR2 SASEGT. The ends lost 7 bases at V and 5 bases at J; junction bases unmatched: 5. This CDR3 contains 14 residues. Here the CDR3 reads CASTRQGGNEKLFF. The CDR3 DNA follows: TGTGCCAGCACCAGACAGGGGGGGAATGAAAAACTGTTTTTT.

The chain recombines TRBV5-1 with TRBJ1-4; D possibly corresponds to TRBD1 (5 bases). Germline CDR1 SGHRS, CDR2 YFSETQ. V was trimmed by 0 bases and J by 2 bases, leaving 8 bases between them. The CDR3 has 15 amino acids. In nucleotides, the CDR3 is TGCGCCAGCAGCTTGGGAGGGGCGACTAATGAAAAACTGTTTTTT. It specifies CASSLGGATNEKLFF.

This chain connects TRBV4-1 to TRBJ2-1; D may correspond to TRBD1 or TRBD2 (6 bases each). CDR3 length: 12 residues. Trimming pared 2 bases from V and 12 bases from J, leaving 11 bases between. In germline, CDR1 is MGHRA, CDR2 YSYEKL. The CDR3 bases are TGCGCCAGCAGCCAATTCGGAGGGGGGCAGTTCTTC. As protein: CASSQFGGGQFF.

Comment on this clone: At the DNA level, this CDR3 is encoded by other sequences in the same sample as well. The chain joins TRBV27 to TRBJ2-1; D is ambiguous. The CDR3 extends over 15 amino acids. V was cut by 3 bases and J by 4 bases, with 13 bases left in between. Per germline, CDR1 MNHEY and CDR2 SMNVEV (reference sequence). This chain's CDR3 is CASSFWAGEYNEQFF. Here the CDR3 DNA reads TGTGCCAGCAGTTTTTGGGCAGGTGAATACAATGAGCAGTTCTTC.

The chain joins TRBV28 to TRBJ1-5; TRBD1 matches at 10 bases. The length of the CDR3 is 15 residues. J was trimmed by 7 bases and V by 2 bases; bases with no gene match: 5. Germline V gene sequence: CDR1 MDHEN, CDR2 SYDVKM. CDR3 amino acids: CASSLAGTGDQPQHF. For the CDR3, the DNA is TGTGCCAGCAGTTTAGCCGGGACAGGGGACCAGCCCCAGCATTTT.

The J gene is TRBJ2-3, the V gene TRBV30; TRBD2 matches 9 bases. This CDR3 comprises 16 residues. Germline-derived CDR1 and CDR2 are GTSNPN and SVGIG (reference sequence). The V segment lost 3 bases and the J segment 3 bases; nucleotides outside the gene matches: 10. The DNA of the CDR3 is TGTGCCTGGAGGAAAATTAGCGGGAGATCGACAGATACGCAGTATTTT. It is translated as CAWRKISGRSTDTQYF.

CDR3 region: CASSPSGRATDTQYF. The CDR3 nucleotides read TGTGCCAGCAGCCCTAGCGGGAGGGCCACAGATACGCAGTATTTT. The gene calls are TRBV13 and TRBJ2-3; TRBD2 aligns across 12 bases. V lost 5 bases, J lost 2 bases, and 2 bases stayed unmatched. Per the germline V gene, CDR1 is PRHDT and CDR2 is FYEKMQ (reference sequence). The CDR3 is 15 residues long. Complete variable domain (other parts from reference TRBV13 and TRBJ2-3): AAGVIQSPRHLIKEKRETATLKCYPIPRHDTVYWYQQGPGQDPQFLISFYEKMQSDKGSIPDRFSAQQFSDYHSELNMSSLELGDSALYFCASSPSGRATDTQYFGPGTRLTVL.

The CDR3 nucleotides read TGTGCCAGCAGTCGGGACAGTCCCTACAATGAGCAGTTCTTC. It translates to CASSRDSPYNEQFF. The V and J genes are TRBV2 and TRBJ2-1; 7 bases align to TRBD1. Germline CDR1 SNHLY, CDR2 FYNNEI. The CDR3 loop spans 14 amino acids. J lost 2 bases, V lost 5 bases, and 3 bases had no gene match. The full variable domain, rest sourced from reference TRBV2 and TRBJ2-1, is EPEVTQTPSHQVTQMGQEVILRCVPISNHLYFYWYRQILGQKVEFLVSFYNNEISEKSEIFDDQFSVERPDGSNFTLKIRSTKLEDSAMYFCASSRDSPYNEQFFGPGTRLTVL.

The V gene is TRBV27, the J gene TRBJ2-7, with a possible D match to TRBD2 (6 bases). CDR3 length equals 15 residues. Germline V gives CDR1 MNHEY, CDR2 SMNVEV (reference sequence). Trimming took 0 bases from V and 0 from J, leaving 9 bases between them. DNA for the CDR3: TGTGCCAGCAGTTTATCGACTAGTCCCTCCTACGAGCAGTACTTC. Its translation: CASSLSTSPSYEQYF.